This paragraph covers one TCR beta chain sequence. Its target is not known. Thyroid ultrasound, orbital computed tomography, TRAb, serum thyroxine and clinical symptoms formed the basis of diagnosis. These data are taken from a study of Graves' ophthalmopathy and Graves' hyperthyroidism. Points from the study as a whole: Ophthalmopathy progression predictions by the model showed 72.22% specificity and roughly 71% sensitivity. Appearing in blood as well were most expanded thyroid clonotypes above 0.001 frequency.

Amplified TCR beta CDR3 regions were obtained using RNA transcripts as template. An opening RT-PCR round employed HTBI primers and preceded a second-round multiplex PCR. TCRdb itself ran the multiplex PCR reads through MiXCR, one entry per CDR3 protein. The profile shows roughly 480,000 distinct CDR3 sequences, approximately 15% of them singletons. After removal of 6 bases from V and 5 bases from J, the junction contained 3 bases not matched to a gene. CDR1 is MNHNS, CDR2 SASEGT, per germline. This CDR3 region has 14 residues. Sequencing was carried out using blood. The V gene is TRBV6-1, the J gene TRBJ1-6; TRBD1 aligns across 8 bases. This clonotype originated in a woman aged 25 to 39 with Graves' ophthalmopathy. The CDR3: CASRKTGDNSPLHF. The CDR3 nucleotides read TGTGCCAGCAGGAAGACAGGGGATAATTCACCCCTCCACTTT.